The 25 T cell receptor beta chains below come from one sample, sequenced in a study of blood T cell repertoires in COVID-19. Repertoires were generated with immunoSEQ multiplex PCR, while TCRdb's copy carries only in-frame clones and drops some. The sample carries a few hundred thousand clones, around 84% recorded once. Sequences were obtained from peripheral blood. These receptors all stem from an elderly woman with active or convalescent COVID-19.

V is TRBV3-1 (or the pseudogene TRBV3-2) and J is TRBJ2-7; 8 nucleotides match TRBD2. The CDR3 totals 14 residues. After removal of 1 base from V and 2 bases from J, the junction contained 1 base not matched to a gene. Germline V gene data show CDR1 as LGHDT and CDR2 as YNNKEL (reference sequence). CDR3: CASSQAGGTYEQYF. CDR3 DNA sequence: TGTGCCAGCAGCCAAGCGGGAGGGACCTACGAGCAGTACTTC.

This clone was picked up a small number of times. V gene TRBV9 combines with J gene TRBJ1-1; 7 bases match TRBD1. The CDR3 is 15 amino acids. Per germline, CDR1 SGDLS and CDR2 YYNGEE. Trimming took 3 bases from V and 5 from J; bases not matched to a gene: 10. In nucleotides, the CDR3 is TGTGCCAGCAGCGCAGAAACAGGGGTTGGAACTGAAGCTTTCTTT. As protein: CASSAETGVGTEAFF.

V usage is TRBV10-3 and J usage is TRBJ2-7, with TRBD1 matching 7 bases. CDR3 length: 12 residues. V lost 6 bases, J lost 12 bases, and 11 bases stayed unmatched. CDR1 and CDR2 (germline): ENHRY, SYGVKD. CDR3 sequence (DNA): TGTGCCATCAGGGGGGACAGCCTATGGTGGTACTTC. It specifies CAIRGDSLWWYF.

The DNA of the CDR3 is TGTGCCAGCAGCCCCTTCGGGCAGGGGATCGATGGCTACACCTTC. Protein product: CASSPFGQGIDGYTF. The gene calls are TRBV5-6 and TRBJ1-2; possibly TRBD1 for D (6 bases). Germline lookup yields CDR1 SGHDT and CDR2 YYEEEE. V lost 4 bases to trimming and J lost 6 bases, with 19 bases between them. The CDR3 sequence is 15 residues long. Looking up the rest from reference TRBV5-6 and TRBJ1-2 gives the full variable domain: DAGVTQSPTHLIKTRGQQVTLRCSPKSGHDTVSWYQQALGQGPQFIFQYYEEEERQRGNFPDRFSGHQFPNYSSELNVNALLLGDSALYLCASSPFGQGIDGYTFGSGTRLTVV.

The rearrangement links TRBV5-1 to TRBJ1-2, with 9 bases identical to TRBD1. Germline lookup yields CDR1 SGHRS and CDR2 YFSETQ. The CDR3 covers 13 residues. Unmatched junction bases numbered 4, after V lost 4 bases and J lost 6 bases. The CDR3 spells CASSRDREDGYTF. The CDR3 region has the DNA TGCGCCAGCAGCAGGGACAGGGAGGATGGCTACACCTTC.

The CDR3 DNA reads TGTGCCAGCATCCCGACAGGTAACACTGAAGCTTTCTTT. Translated, it gives CASIPTGNTEAFF. The V gene is TRBV12-3 or TRBV12-4, the J gene TRBJ1-1, with D perhaps TRBD1 (6 bases). V was clipped by 7 bases and J by 2 bases, with 11 bases between them. This CDR3 comprises 13 residues.

V gene TRBV6-5 combines with J gene TRBJ1-2; TRBD1 matches at 7 bases. Germline V lookup: CDR1 MNHEY, CDR2 SVGAGI. V lost 6 bases to trimming and J lost 8 bases; unmatched junction nucleotides: 12. CDR3 length equals 14 residues. The CDR3 coding sequence is TGTGCCAGCAGCCATAATCCGACAGGGAACGGCTACACCTTC. Amino acid sequence: CASSHNPTGNGYTF.

V usage is TRBV15 and J usage is TRBJ1-4, with 7 bases aligning to TRBD1. The ends lost 4 bases at V and 7 bases at J; junction bases unmatched: 6. This CDR3 has 14 amino acids. The germline gives CDR1 LNHNV, CDR2 YYDKDF (reference sequence). The CDR3 sequence is CATSTDRRGEKLFF. The CDR3 region has the DNA TGTGCCACCAGCACGGACAGGAGGGGTGAAAAACTGTTTTTT.

This clone was observed once. The rearrangement joins TRBV7-3 to TRBJ2-1, with a tentative D call TRBD2 (6 bases). Trimming stripped 1 base from V and 5 bases from J, with 15 bases between. Germline V lookup: CDR1 SGHTA, CDR2 FQGTGA. This CDR3 has 16 amino acids. This chain's CDR3 is CASSLIGGHPDNEQFF. As DNA, the CDR3 is TGTGCCAGCAGCTTAATAGGAGGGCACCCTGACAATGAGCAGTTCTTC.

V is TRBV7-3 and J is TRBJ2-1, with TRBD2 matching over 10 bases. There are 13 residues in the CDR3. Germline V lookup: CDR1 SGHTA, CDR2 FQGTGA. Trimming at V came to 4 bases and at J to 9 bases, leaving 3 bases not matched to a gene. The CDR3 DNA is TGTGCCAGCAGCTCACTAGCGGGGAGTGAGCAGTTCTTC. Its translation: CASSSLAGSEQFF.

The chain has TRBV18 and TRBJ1-1; TRBD1 aligns across 7 bases. The CDR3 covers 13 residues. CDR1 and CDR2 from the germline V gene are KGHSH and LQKENI. The V segment lost 3 bases and the J segment 6 bases; nucleotides outside the gene matches: 4. CDR3 nucleotides: TGTGCCAGCTCACCCTTTGACAGGGCTGAAGCTTTCTTT. Translated, it gives CASSPFDRAEAFF.

About this clone itself: Other DNA variants within this sample encode the same CDR3. The chain carries TRBV18 and TRBJ2-5; no clear D gene. Germline values: CDR1 KGHSH, CDR2 LQKENI. The V gene lost 4 bases and the J gene lost 5 bases, with 11 bases spanning the gap. CDR3 length: 13 amino acids. The CDR3 nucleotides are TGTGCCAGCTCACAATCCTCGCGGGAGACCCAGTACTTC. Protein: CASSQSSRETQYF.

This clone was seen once. This sequence joins TRBV5-1 and TRBJ1-4; D is unclear. The CDR3 runs 15 residues. Between the trimmed V and J ends, which lost 0 bases and 7 bases, there was a span of 13 bases. From germline, CDR1 is SGHRS and CDR2 YFSETQ. The CDR3 nucleotides are TGCGCCAGCAGCTTGGTTGGGGAGGCGGCTGAAAAACTGTTTTTT. Residues: CASSLVGEAAEKLFF.

The chain links TRBV2 to TRBJ2-5; D is possibly TRBD1 (6 bases). Germline V CDR1 and CDR2: SNHLY, FYNNEI. The CDR3 is 16 amino acids. Between the trimmed V and J ends, which lost 3 bases and 5 bases, there was a span of 19 bases. CDR3 in amino acids: CASSETRGRTVETQYF. The CDR3 DNA is TGTGCCAGCAGTGAGACCAGGGGCCGGACGGTTGAGACCCAGTACTTC.

The chain recombines TRBV7-3 with TRBJ1-2; 8 bases fit TRBD1. The junction had 9 bases not matched to a gene; V was cut back by 5 bases and J by 10 bases. The CDR3 length is 13 residues. The germline gives CDR1 SGHTA, CDR2 FQGTGA. The CDR3: CASSPRTGTDYTF. The CDR3 DNA reads as TGTGCCAGCAGCCCGCGGACAGGGACGGACTACACCTTC. The full variable domain, its missing parts supplied by reference TRBV7-3 and TRBJ1-2, is GAGVSQTPSNKVTEKGKYVELRCDPISGHTALYWYRQSLGQGPEFLIYFQGTGAADDSGLPNDRFFAVRPEGSVSTLKIQRTERGDSAVYLCASSPRTGTDYTFGSGTRLTVV.

The CDR3 DNA reads as TGTGCCAGCAGCTTAAGACAGGGGGCCACCTACGAGCAGTACTTC. Translation gives CASSLRQGATYEQYF. This rearrangement joins TRBV7-8 to TRBJ2-7; 10 bases align to TRBD1. V shed 2 bases and J 2 bases; nucleotides not matched to a gene: 3. CDR3 length equals 15 residues. Germline V lookup: CDR1 SGHVS, CDR2 FQNEAQ.

The chain uses TRBV3-1 (or the pseudogene TRBV3-2) and TRBJ1-2, with D possibly matching TRBD1 (6 bases). The V end was cut by 0 bases, the J end by 8 bases, with 16 bases between. This CDR3 contains 15 residues. Germline V gene data show CDR1 as LGHDT and CDR2 as YNNKEL (reference sequence). CDR3 coding DNA: TGTGCCAGCAGCCAAGATGGACAGATGCCGCAGGGCTACACCTTC. As protein: CASSQDGQMPQGYTF.

The genes are TRBV24-1 and TRBJ2-1; 9 nucleotides match TRBD1. The V gene end was trimmed by 4 bases and the J gene end by 10 bases; junction bases not matched to a gene: 7. The germline CDR1 and CDR2 sequences are KGHDR and SFDVKD. The CDR3 contains 14 residues. The CDR3 bases are TGTGCCACCAGTGACAACAGGGGGCTTGGCGAGCAGTTCTTC. Protein product: CATSDNRGLGEQFF.

This chain links TRBV15 with TRBJ2-7; 10 nucleotides line up with TRBD2. The germline gives CDR1 LNHNV, CDR2 YYDKDF (reference sequence). With V trimmed by 0 bases and J by 4 bases, 12 bases remained unmatched. The CDR3 runs 18 residues. The DNA of the CDR3 is TGTGCCACCAGCAGAGATACGATCGGGAGCGGGAGGGAATACGAGCAGTACTTC. Amino acids: CATSRDTIGSGREYEQYF.

The V and J genes are TRBV18 and TRBJ2-7; 8 nucleotides align to TRBD1. Germline V gene data show CDR1 as KGHSH and CDR2 as LQKENI. The CDR3 totals 14 residues. V gave up 4 bases and J gave up 4 bases; unmatched junction bases: 6. The CDR3 sequence is CASSRDRGDYEQYF. The CDR3 coding sequence is TGTGCCAGCTCACGCGACAGGGGAGATTACGAGCAGTACTTC.

This clone was counted once. The chain joins TRBV28 to TRBJ1-3, with TRBD1 matching 8 bases. The V segment lost 5 bases and the J segment 0 bases; nucleotides outside the gene matches: 0. The CDR3 extends over 14 amino acids. Germline V gene data show CDR1 as MDHEN and CDR2 as SYDVKM. CDR3 residues: CASSTGGSGNTIYF. The CDR3 bases are TGTGCCAGCAGTACAGGGGGCTCTGGAAACACCATATATTTT.

CDR3 nucleotides: TGTGCCAGCAGCGCCCCAGGGACTGAAACAGATACGCAGTATTTT. The encoded protein is CASSAPGTETDTQYF. The rearrangement uses TRBV14 and TRBJ2-3; D might be TRBD2 (6 bases). The CDR3 consists of 15 residues. The germline V and J ends were trimmed by 5 bases and 3 bases, with 15 bases remaining between them. Germline-derived CDR1 and CDR2 are SGHDN and FVKESK.

The chain has TRBV28 and TRBJ2-1; 7 nucleotides match TRBD1. Unmatched junction bases numbered 8, after V lost 6 bases and J lost 6 bases. The CDR3 runs 14 residues. Germline loops: CDR1 MDHEN, CDR2 SYDVKM. CDR3 coding DNA: TGTGCCAGCAGCCGACAGGGTGCCCGCAATGAGCAGTTCTTC. Protein product: CASSRQGARNEQFF.

The chain carries TRBV5-1 and TRBJ2-1; 9 nucleotides match TRBD2. From germline, CDR1 is SGHRS and CDR2 YFSETQ. Losses at the gene ends were 4 bases for V and 4 bases for J; bases not matched to a gene: 6. The CDR3 has 15 amino acids. The CDR3 is CASSPSAGGYNEQFF. As DNA, the CDR3 is TGCGCCAGCAGCCCCTCAGCGGGAGGTTACAATGAGCAGTTCTTC. Based on the CDR3 plus reference TRBV5-1 and TRBJ2-1, the full variable domain is KAGVTQTPRYLIKTRGQQVTLSCSPISGHRSVSWYQQTPGQGLQFLFEYFSETQRNKGNFPGRFSGRQFSNSRSEMNVSTLELGDSALYLCASSPSAGGYNEQFFGPGTRLTVL.

The rearrangement joins TRBV6-2 or TRBV6-3 to TRBJ1-2; D possibly corresponds to TRBD1 (6 bases). The V and J ends lost 2 bases and 4 bases respectively, with 11 bases between them. Germline V CDR1 and CDR2: MNHEY, SVGEGT. The CDR3 has 14 residues. In nucleotides, the CDR3 is TGTGCCAGCAGTTACGCAGGGGTCATCTATGGCTACACCTTC. It is translated as CASSYAGVIYGYTF.